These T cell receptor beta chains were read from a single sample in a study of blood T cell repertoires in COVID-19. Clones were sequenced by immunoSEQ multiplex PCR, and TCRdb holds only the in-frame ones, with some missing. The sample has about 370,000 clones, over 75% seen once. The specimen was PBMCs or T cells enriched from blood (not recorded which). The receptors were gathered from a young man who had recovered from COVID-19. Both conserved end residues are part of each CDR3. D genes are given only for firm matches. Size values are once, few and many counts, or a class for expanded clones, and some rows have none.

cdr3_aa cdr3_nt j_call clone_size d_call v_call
CASSYAERNSPLHF TGTGCCAGCAGTTACGCAGAGCGAAATTCACCCCTCCACTTT TRBJ1-6 - - TRBV6-6
CASSPGQTNTEAFF TGTGCCAGCAGCCCCGGACAGACAAACACTGAAGCTTTCTTT TRBJ1-1 - - TRBV7-2
CASSPLLLSNEQFF TGTGCCAGCAGCCCGTTGCTTCTTAGCAATGAGCAGTTCTTC TRBJ2-1 - - TRBV28
CASSLGQEAYEQYF TGTGCCAGCAGCTTGGGACAGGAGGCCTACGAGCAGTACTTC TRBJ2-7 - - TRBV5-5
CASSYAPSGGATEQYF TGTGCCAGCAGTTACGCTCCTAGCGGGGGGGCTACCGAGCAGTACTTC TRBJ2-7 - TRBD2 TRBV6-5
CASSPPGQGTSGNTIYF TGTGCCAGCTCACCACCGGGACAGGGAACCTCTGGAAACACCATATATTTT TRBJ1-3 - TRBD1 TRBV18
CASSQAYDSGANVLTF TGCGCCAGCAGCCAAGCCTATGACTCTGGGGCCAACGTCCTGACTTTC TRBJ2-6 - - TRBV4-3
CASRGQGGTEAFF TGTGCCAGTAGGGGACAGGGAGGCACTGAAGCTTTCTTT TRBJ1-1 - TRBD1 TRBV19
CAYSGTSANEQFF TGTGCTTACTCCGGGACTAGCGCCAATGAGCAGTTCTTC TRBJ2-1 - TRBD2 TRBV6-5
CASSQGERAGYGYTF TGCGCCAGCAGCCAAGGGGAAAGAGCGGGTTATGGCTACACCTTC TRBJ1-2 - - TRBV4-3
CASSPTQGAYEQYF TGTGCCAGCTCACCGACTCAGGGGGCCTACGAGCAGTACTTC TRBJ2-7 - TRBD1 TRBV18
CASSPGLKTNYGYTF TGTGCCAGCTCCCCTGGACTTAAAACTAACTATGGCTACACCTTC TRBJ1-2 - - TRBV27
CASSFQSTGAETQYF TGTGCCAGCAGCTTCCAATCGACAGGGGCGGAGACCCAGTACTTC TRBJ2-5 - TRBD1 TRBV7-9
CASREVLGQGSNEQYF TGTGCCAGCAGGGAGGTCTTGGGACAGGGGTCCAACGAGCAGTACTTC TRBJ2-7 - TRBD1 TRBV2
CATSGPGLAGARPITDTQYF TGTGCCACCAGCGGTCCGGGACTAGCGGGGGCTCGACCTATCACAGATACGCAGTATTTT TRBJ2-3 - TRBD2 TRBV15
CASSPHPREGTGELFF TGTGCCAGCAGCCCCCACCCCCGCGAGGGCACCGGGGAGCTGTTTTTT TRBJ2-2 - - TRBV7-3
CASSRGGTYNEQFF TGCGCCAGCTCCCGGGGGGGTACCTACAATGAGCAGTTCTTC TRBJ2-1 - TRBD2 TRBV5-1
CASSLVPGFSGNTIYF TGTGCCAGCAGCTTGGTTCCGGGATTCTCTGGAAACACCATATATTTT TRBJ1-3 - - TRBV5-5
CASSLGAGAYEQYF TGTGCCAGCAGCTTAGGGGCAGGCGCCTACGAGCAGTACTTC TRBJ2-7 - - TRBV11-2
CAGVQDEKLFF TGTGCCGGGGTACAGGATGAAAAACTGTTTTTT TRBJ1-4 - - TRBV9
CASSLALGGSYEQYF TGTGCCAGCAGCTTAGCGCTCGGGGGGAGCTACGAGCAGTACTTC TRBJ2-7 - TRBD2 TRBV7-8
CASSATSVNEQFF TGTGCCAGCAGCGCCACTAGCGTGAATGAGCAGTTCTTC TRBJ2-1 - TRBD2 TRBV9
CASSLDPGPYEQYF TGCGCCAGCAGCTTGGATCCAGGCCCCTACGAGCAGTACTTC TRBJ2-7 - - TRBV5-1
CASRISGTYNSPLHF TGTGCCAGCAGAATTTCCGGGACATATAATTCACCCCTCCACTTT TRBJ1-6 - - TRBV3-1/TRBV3-2
CASSYSRTGGYTF TGTGCCAGCAGTTACTCCCGGACAGGGGGCTACACCTTC TRBJ1-2 - TRBD1 TRBV6-5
CASSFDSTGRSYTF TGTGCCAGCAGTTTTGACAGTACTGGTAGAAGCTACACCTTC TRBJ1-2 - - TRBV28
CASSPTGKFRDTQYF TGTGCCAGCAGCCCGACAGGGAAGTTCAGGGATACGCAGTATTTT TRBJ2-3 once TRBD1 TRBV11-2
CASTPAGGIIGELFF TGTGCCAGCACCCCAGCGGGGGGGATAATCGGGGAGCTGTTTTTT TRBJ2-2 - TRBD2 TRBV7-3
CASSFSTRADTQYF TGTGCCAGCAGTTTTTCAACTCGGGCAGATACGCAGTATTTT TRBJ2-3 - - TRBV27
CASSYSTGSNQPQHF TGTGCCAGCAGTTACTCTACAGGGAGCAATCAGCCCCAGCATTTT TRBJ1-5 - - TRBV6-5
CASSQEGAYNEQFF TGCGCCAGCAGCCAGGAGGGTGCCTACAATGAGCAGTTCTTC TRBJ2-1 - - TRBV4-3
CASSRQIREKLFF TGTGCCAGCAGCCGACAGATAAGGGAAAAACTGTTTTTT TRBJ1-4 - - TRBV7-9
CASSLLLYEQYF TGTGCCAGCAGTTTATTACTCTACGAGCAGTACTTC TRBJ2-7 - - TRBV28
CASSDFGESGNTIYF TGTGCCAGCAGTGACTTTGGGGAGTCTGGAAACACCATATATTTT TRBJ1-3 - - TRBV2
CASSLVATSDTQYF TGCGCCAGCAGCTTGGTCGCGACTTCAGATACGCAGTATTTT TRBJ2-3 - - TRBV5-1
CASSLAAVIAGNTIYF TGCGCCAGCAGCTTGGCCGCAGTAATTGCTGGAAACACCATATATTTT TRBJ1-3 - - TRBV5-1
CASSLGYSSGNTIYF TGTGCCAGCAGCTTAGGGTATTCCTCTGGAAACACCATATATTTT TRBJ1-3 - - TRBV13
CASSYSVGEKSPLHF TGTGCCAGCAGTTACTCAGTCGGGGAGAAATCACCCCTCCACTTT TRBJ1-6 - - TRBV6-5
CASIADRRTYEQYF TGTGCCAGCATCGCAGACCGGAGAACCTACGAGCAGTACTTC TRBJ2-7 - - TRBV21-1
CASSLDQGRSFLAGDIQYF TGTGCCAGCTCACTCGACCAGGGACGCAGCTTTCTAGCGGGAGACATTCAGTACTTC TRBJ2-4 - TRBD2 TRBV18
CASSAGRTFGPHYEQYF TGCGCCAGCAGCGCGGGGAGGACTTTCGGACCCCACTACGAGCAGTACTTC TRBJ2-7 once - TRBV5-1
CASSLGARGYTF TGTGCCAGCAGTTTAGGGGCGAGAGGCTACACCTTC TRBJ1-2 - - TRBV28
CASSQGTGILNEQYF TGTGCCAGCAGCCAAGGAACAGGGATTCTGAACGAGCAGTACTTC TRBJ2-7 - - TRBV7-2
CASSLYTNTGELFF TGCGCCAGCAGCTTGTACACGAACACCGGGGAGCTGTTTTTT TRBJ2-2 - - TRBV5-1
CASSLMGLRTGANVLTF TGTGCCAGTAGTTTAATGGGACTTCGAACTGGGGCCAACGTCCTGACTTTC TRBJ2-6 - - TRBV19
CASSSRPGGSYEQYF TGTGCCAGCAGTTCCCGACCAGGGGGATCCTACGAGCAGTACTTC TRBJ2-7 - TRBD1 TRBV27
CASSLGTREQETQYF TGTGCCAGCAGCTTAGGCACGCGGGAGCAAGAGACCCAGTACTTC TRBJ2-5 - TRBD2 TRBV11-2
CASSFILGGASTDTQYF TGTGCCAGCAGCTTCATACTAGGAGGGGCTAGCACAGATACGCAGTATTTT TRBJ2-3 - - TRBV5-4
CASSQEGSSAAAYGYTF TGCGCCAGCAGCCAAGAGGGCAGTTCGGCCGCTGCTTATGGCTACACCTTC TRBJ1-2 - - TRBV4-1
CASSLLSNQPQHF TGTGCCAGCAGCCTTTTGAGCAATCAGCCCCAGCATTTT TRBJ1-5 - - TRBV5-8
CASSQDAGGYEQYF TGCGCCAGCAGCCAAGATGCGGGAGGGTACGAGCAGTACTTC TRBJ2-7 - TRBD2 TRBV4-3
CASSHTPGLTRGDTQYF TGTGCCAGCAGCCATACACCGGGACTGACACGGGGGGATACGCAGTATTTT TRBJ2-3 - - TRBV4-2
CASKTDRAAYEQYF TGTGCCAGCAAAACGGACAGGGCGGCCTACGAGCAGTACTTC TRBJ2-7 - TRBD1 TRBV6-1
CASSLSASSRETGYEQYF TGTGCCAGCAGCTTGAGCGCCTCCTCTAGGGAGACGGGGTACGAGCAGTACTTC TRBJ2-7 few - TRBV7-2
CASSHPATGNQPQHF TGCGCCAGCAGCCACCCGGCGACAGGCAATCAGCCCCAGCATTTT TRBJ1-5 few - TRBV4-1